Listed below are T cell receptor beta chains from one sample, sequenced in a study of shared clonotypes between healthy human individuals. Using immunoSEQ multiplex PCR, the repertoire was profiled, and TCRdb retains in-frame clones only, with some absent. The table has about 1 million clones, around 76% seen once. Sequencing was performed on memory CD4+ T cells sorted from blood. The receptors originated from a man aged 18 to 30 in good health. The CDR3 runs from the conserved cysteine through the conserved F or W. A D gene is named only where the DNA matches it firmly. Where a row states a size, it is once, few, many or the class of an expanded clone; other rows omit it.

>.|.|TRBV2|TRBJ2-2
TGTGCCAGCAGCGAGCGGATGCCGGGACACTCCACCGGGGAGCTGTTTTTT
CASSERMPGHSTGELFF
>.|.|TRBV6-6|TRBJ2-5
TGTGCCAGCAAAGAGACCCAAATCGGAGAGACCCAGTACTTC
CASKETQIGETQYF
>.|TRBD1|TRBV2|TRBJ2-7
TGTGCCAGCAGGACGTGGGGACAGGGACCCTACGAGCAGTACTTC
CASRTWGQGPYEQYF
>.|.|TRBV28|TRBJ1-5
TGTGCCAGCAGTTTACCCTCCTCACATCAGCCCCAGCATTTT
CASSLPSSHQPQHF
>few|.|TRBV10-3|TRBJ2-7
TGTGCCATCAGTGAGTCGCCGGGGGTGGCGTACTTC
CAISESPGVAYF
>few|.|TRBV2|TRBJ1-1
TGTGCCAGCAGGGACGACAGACAAGCTTTCTTT
CASRDDRQAFF
>.|TRBD1|TRBV30|TRBJ1-2
TGTGCCTGGAGTGATTCAGGGGGAGGGGGCTACACCTTC
CAWSDSGGGGYTF
>.|TRBD1|TRBV5-1|TRBJ1-1
TGCGCCAGCAGCGGACGGACAGGGAACGATGCTGAAGCTTTCTTT
CASSGRTGNDAEAFF
>once|TRBD1|TRBV9|TRBJ1-3
TGTGCCAGCAGCCCGAGACCGTCGGGACAGGGAAACACCATATATTTT
CASSPRPSGQGNTIYF
>.|.|TRBV28|TRBJ1-5
TGTGCCAGCAGTAACCTAGATCAGCCCCAGCATTTT
CASSNLDQPQHF
>.|TRBD1|TRBV27|TRBJ1-4
TGTGCCAGCAGTTTCGGACAGGCAAATGAAAAACTGTTTTTT
CASSFGQANEKLFF
>.|TRBD2|TRBV2|TRBJ2-7
TGTGCCAGCGGGGACCGGACTAGCGGGAGGGTTGGCGAGCAGTACTTC
CASGDRTSGRVGEQYF
>.|TRBD1|TRBV11-2|TRBJ2-7
TGTGCCAGCAGCTTTCGGACAGGGCTTGAGCAGTACTTC
CASSFRTGLEQYF
>.|TRBD1|TRBV5-1|TRBJ1-2
TGCGCCAGCAGCTTCCTACAGGGGGATGGCTACACCTTC
CASSFLQGDGYTF
>.|TRBD2|TRBV7-2|TRBJ2-3
TGTGCCAGCAGCTTAGCGACGACTAGCGGGGCAGATACGCAGTATTTT
CASSLATTSGADTQYF
>.|TRBD2|TRBV11-2|TRBJ2-1
TGTGCCAGCAGCTTAGATCATCGAGCGGGAGCTGTCTACAATGAGCAGTTCTTC
CASSLDHRAGAVYNEQFF
>.|.|TRBV11-2|TRBJ2-2
TGTGCCAGCAGCTTAGGGCCCCCCGGGGAGCTGTTTTTT
CASSLGPPGELFF
>.|.|TRBV5-1|TRBJ1-4
TGCGCCAGCAAACCGGACGGAACCAGTAATGAAAAACTGTTTTTT
CASKPDGTSNEKLFF
>.|.|TRBV9|TRBJ1-1
TGTGCCAGCAGCGTAGATCTCCAGCGGAACACTGAAGCTTTCTTT
CASSVDLQRNTEAFF
>.|.|TRBV7-9|TRBJ2-3
TGTGCCAGCAGCTTAGCACTGCGCTGGAGCACAGATACGCAGTATTTT
CASSLALRWSTDTQYF
>.|.|TRBV7-2|TRBJ2-6
TGTGCCAGCAGCCCCAACGGTGGTGGGGCCAACGTCCTGACTTTC
CASSPNGGGANVLTF
>.|.|TRBV27|TRBJ2-7
TGTGCCAGCAGTAGGACAAATTCCTATGTGGGGGAGCAGTACTTC
CASSRTNSYVGEQYF
>.|.|TRBV19|TRBJ2-1
TGTGCCAGTAGGGAGGAAGGTAGCGGAATCTACAATGAGCAGTTCTTC
CASREEGSGIYNEQFF
>once|.|TRBV5-1|TRBJ1-3
TGCGCCAGCAGCTTGGCCGGGGGGTCTGGAAACACCATATATTTT
CASSLAGGSGNTIYF
>few|.|TRBV4-3|TRBJ1-5
TGCGCCAGCAGCCCCCAGAAGAACCCCAATCAGCCCCAGCATTTT
CASSPQKNPNQPQHF
>few|.|TRBV11-2|TRBJ1-1
TGTGCCAGCAGCTTAGTCCTGGGCACTGAAGCTTTCTTT
CASSLVLGTEAFF